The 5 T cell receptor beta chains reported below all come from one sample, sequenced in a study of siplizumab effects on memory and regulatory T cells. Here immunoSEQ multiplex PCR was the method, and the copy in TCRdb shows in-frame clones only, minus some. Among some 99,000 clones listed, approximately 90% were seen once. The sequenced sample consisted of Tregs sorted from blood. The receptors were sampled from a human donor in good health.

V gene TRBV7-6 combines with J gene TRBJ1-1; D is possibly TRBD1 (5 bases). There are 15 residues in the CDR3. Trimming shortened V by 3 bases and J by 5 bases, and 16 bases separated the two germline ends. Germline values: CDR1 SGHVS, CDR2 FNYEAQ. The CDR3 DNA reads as TGTGCCAGCAGCTTGGGGGACGGGGCAAGGACTGAAGCTTTCTTT. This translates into CASSLGDGARTEAFF.

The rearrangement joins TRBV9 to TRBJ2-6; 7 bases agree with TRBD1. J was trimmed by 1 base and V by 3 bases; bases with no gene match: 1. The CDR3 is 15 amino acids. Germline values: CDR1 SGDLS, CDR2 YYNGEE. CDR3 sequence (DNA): TGTGCCAGCAGCGAGACAGGGTCTGGGGCCAACGTCCTGACTTTC. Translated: CASSETGSGANVLTF. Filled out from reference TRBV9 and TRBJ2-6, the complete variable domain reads DSGVTQTPKHLITATGQRVTLRCSPRSGDLSVYWYQQSLDQGLQFLIQYYNGEERAKGNILERFSAQQFPDLHSELNLSSLELGDSALYFCASSETGSGANVLTFGAGSRLTVL.

The CDR3 DNA reads as TGTGCCAGCACCCTGAGGATGGGGGGGGATGAAAAACTGTTTTTT. This translates into CASTLRMGGDEKLFF. This chain joins TRBV5-4 and TRBJ1-4; perhaps TRBD1 as D (5 bases). The CDR3 extends over 15 amino acids. With 6 bases removed from V and 6 bases from J, the gap between germline ends came to 18 bases. Germline V gene data show CDR1 as SGHNT and CDR2 as YYREEE (reference sequence).

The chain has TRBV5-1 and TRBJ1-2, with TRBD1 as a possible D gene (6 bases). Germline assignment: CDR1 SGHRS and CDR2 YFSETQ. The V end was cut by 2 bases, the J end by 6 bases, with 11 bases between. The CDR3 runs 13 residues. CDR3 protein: CASSLQGIDGYTF. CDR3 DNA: TGCGCCAGCAGCTTACAGGGAATCGATGGCTACACCTTC.

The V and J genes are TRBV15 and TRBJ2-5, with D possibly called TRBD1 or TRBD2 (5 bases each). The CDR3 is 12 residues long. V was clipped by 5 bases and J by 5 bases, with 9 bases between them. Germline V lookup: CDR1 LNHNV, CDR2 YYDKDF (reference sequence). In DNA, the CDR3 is TGTGCCACCAGCCCTTGGGGGGAGACCCAGTACTTC. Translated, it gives CATSPWGETQYF.